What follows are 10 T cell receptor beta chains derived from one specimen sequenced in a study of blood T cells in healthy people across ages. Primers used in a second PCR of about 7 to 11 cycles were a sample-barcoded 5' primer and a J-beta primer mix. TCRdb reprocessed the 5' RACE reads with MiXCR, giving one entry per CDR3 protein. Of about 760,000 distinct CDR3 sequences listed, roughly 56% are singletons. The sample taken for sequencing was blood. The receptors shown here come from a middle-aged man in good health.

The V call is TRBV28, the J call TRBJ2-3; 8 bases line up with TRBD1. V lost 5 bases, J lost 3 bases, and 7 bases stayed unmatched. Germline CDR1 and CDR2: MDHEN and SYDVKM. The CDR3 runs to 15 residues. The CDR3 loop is CASSIGQGRTDTQYF. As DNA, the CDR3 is TGTGCCAGCAGTATCGGACAGGGTAGGACAGATACGCAGTATTTT.

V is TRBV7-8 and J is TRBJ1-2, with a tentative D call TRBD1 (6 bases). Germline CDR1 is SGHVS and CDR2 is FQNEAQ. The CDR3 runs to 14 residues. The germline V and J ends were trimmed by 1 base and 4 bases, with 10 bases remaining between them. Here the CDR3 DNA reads TGTGCCAGCAGCTTAGGGACAGACCTCTATGGCTACACCTTC. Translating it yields CASSLGTDLYGYTF. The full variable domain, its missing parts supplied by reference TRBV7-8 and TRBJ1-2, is GAGVSQSPRYKVAKRGQDVALRCDPISGHVSLFWYQQALGQGPEFLTYFQNEAQLDKSGLPSDRFFAERPEGSVSTLKIQRTQQEDSAVYLCASSLGTDLYGYTFGSGTRLTVV.

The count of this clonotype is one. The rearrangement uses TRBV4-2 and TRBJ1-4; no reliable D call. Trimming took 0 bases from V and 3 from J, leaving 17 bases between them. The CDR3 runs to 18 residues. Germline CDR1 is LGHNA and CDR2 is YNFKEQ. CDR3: CASSQDYDGSNPNEKLFF. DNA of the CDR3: TGTGCCAGCAGCCAAGATTACGACGGCAGCAACCCTAATGAAAAACTGTTTTTT.

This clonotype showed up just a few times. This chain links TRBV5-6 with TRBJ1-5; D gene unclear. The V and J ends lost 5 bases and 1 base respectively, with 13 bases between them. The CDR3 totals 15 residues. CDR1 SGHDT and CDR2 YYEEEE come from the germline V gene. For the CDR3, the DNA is TGTGCCAGCAGTCTCGAAGGCGGGAGCAATCAGCCCCAGCATTTT. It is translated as CASSLEGGSNQPQHF.

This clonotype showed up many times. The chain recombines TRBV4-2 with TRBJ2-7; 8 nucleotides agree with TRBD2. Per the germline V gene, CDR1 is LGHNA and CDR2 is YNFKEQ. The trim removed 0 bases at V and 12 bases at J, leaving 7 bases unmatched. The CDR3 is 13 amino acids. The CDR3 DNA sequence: TGTGCCAGCAGCCAAGATACGACTAGCGTACCGTACTTC. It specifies CASSQDTTSVPYF.

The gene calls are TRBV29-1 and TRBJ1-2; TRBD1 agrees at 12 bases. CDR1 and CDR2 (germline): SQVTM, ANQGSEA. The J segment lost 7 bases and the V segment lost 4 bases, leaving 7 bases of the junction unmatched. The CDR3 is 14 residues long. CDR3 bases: TGCAGCGTTGCCGGGACAGGGGGCTTCGGTGGCTACACCTTC. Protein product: CSVAGTGGFGGYTF.

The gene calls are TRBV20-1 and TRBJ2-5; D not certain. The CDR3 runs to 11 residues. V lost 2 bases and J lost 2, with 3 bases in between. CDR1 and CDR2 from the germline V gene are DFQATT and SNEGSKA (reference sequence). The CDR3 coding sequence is TGCAGTGCTAGAAAACAAGAGACCCAGTACTTC. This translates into CSARKQETQYF.

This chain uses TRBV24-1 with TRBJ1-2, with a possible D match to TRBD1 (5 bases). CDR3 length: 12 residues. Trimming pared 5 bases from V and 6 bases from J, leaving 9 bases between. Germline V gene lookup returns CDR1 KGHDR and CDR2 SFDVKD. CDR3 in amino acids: CATSAGPDGYTF. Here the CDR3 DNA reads TGTGCCACCAGTGCAGGGCCGGATGGCTACACCTTC.

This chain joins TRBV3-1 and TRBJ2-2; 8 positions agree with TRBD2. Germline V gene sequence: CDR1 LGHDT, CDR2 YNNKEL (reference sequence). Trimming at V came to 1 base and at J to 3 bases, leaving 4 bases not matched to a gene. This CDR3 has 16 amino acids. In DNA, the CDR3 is TGTGCCAGCAGCCAAGCCAGCGGGGGTTACACCGGGGAGCTGTTTTTT. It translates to CASSQASGGYTGELFF.

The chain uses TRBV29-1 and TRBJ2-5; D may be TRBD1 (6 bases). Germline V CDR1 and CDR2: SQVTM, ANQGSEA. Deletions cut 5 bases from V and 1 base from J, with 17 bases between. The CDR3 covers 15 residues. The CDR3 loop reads CSVLQGRTSQETQYF. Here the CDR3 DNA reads TGCAGCGTTTTACAGGGAAGGACCAGCCAAGAGACCCAGTACTTC.